The 6 T cell receptor beta chains below were found in one sample sequenced in a study of Graves' ophthalmopathy and Graves' hyperthyroidism. Beta-chain TCR CDR3 regions were amplified from RNA transcripts. HTBI primers were employed in first-round RT-PCR, then a second-round multiplex PCR followed. One entry per CDR3 protein, called by TCRdb with MiXCR from the multiplex PCR reads. The sample carries roughly 300,000 distinct CDR3 sequences, roughly 17% recorded once. Material: peripheral blood. The receptors were sampled from an adult man with Graves' ophthalmopathy.

This clonotype was seen ten or more times. This chain joins TRBV6-5 and TRBJ1-5, with 8 nucleotides matching TRBD1. The CDR3 covers 15 residues. Germline V gene data show CDR1 as MNHEY and CDR2 as SVGAGI. V dropped 4 bases and J dropped 3; count of bases not matched to a gene: 5. CDR3 loop: CASSSGQANNQPQHF. For the CDR3, the DNA is TGTGCCAGCAGTTCGGGACAGGCCAACAATCAGCCCCAGCATTTT.

At least ten counts were recorded for this clonotype. The rearrangement uses TRBV11-2 and TRBJ1-1; no definite D call. The CDR3 length is 15 residues. The germline V and J ends were trimmed by 0 bases and 3 bases, with 11 bases remaining between them. The germline V gene has CDR1 SGHAT and CDR2 FQNNGV. The DNA for the CDR3 is TGTGCCAGCAGCTTAGATGGGGATTCGGACACTGAAGCTTTCTTT. Its translation: CASSLDGDSDTEAFF.

The chain links TRBV12-3 or TRBV12-4 to TRBJ1-2; D may be TRBD1 (5 bases). The CDR3 totals 14 residues. Trimming left V 7 bases short and J 6 bases short, with 18 bases between. In nucleotides, the CDR3 is TGTGCCAGCAATCCCGGGACGGCAGCCCATGGCTACACCTTC. Amino acids: CASNPGTAAHGYTF.

This clonotype was seen many times. The chain uses TRBV4-3 and TRBJ2-7; 13 bases fit TRBD2. This CDR3 spans 16 amino acids. Germline-derived CDR1 and CDR2 are LGHNA and YSLEER. The junction had 5 bases not matched to a gene; V was cut back by 2 bases and J by 4 bases. The CDR3 region is CASSQFGLAGVYEQYF. CDR3 in DNA: TGCGCCAGCAGCCAATTCGGACTAGCGGGGGTGTACGAGCAGTACTTC.

This clonotype was picked up many times. J is TRBJ1-3 and V is TRBV18; D ambiguous. Germline V CDR1 and CDR2: KGHSH, LQKENI. The CDR3 runs to 13 residues. The V gene lost 3 bases and the J gene lost 8 bases, with 11 bases spanning the gap. CDR3 sequence reads: CASSPLVLDTIYF. In nucleotides, the CDR3 is TGTGCCAGCTCACCGTTGGTTTTGGACACCATATATTTT.

Ten or more counts support this clonotype. J is TRBJ1-3 and V is TRBV19, with TRBD1 matching 8 bases. The CDR3 extends over 15 amino acids. V gave up 6 bases and J gave up 1 base; unmatched junction bases: 5. Germline V gene lookup returns CDR1 LNHDA and CDR2 SQIVND (reference sequence). The CDR3 is CASRKGQASGNTIYF. The CDR3 DNA is TGTGCCAGTAGGAAGGGACAGGCTTCTGGAAACACCATATATTTT.